The clone carrying this T cell receptor (beta chain) was detected many times. No antigen is known for it. The entry originates in a study of CD8 T cells in ankylosing spondylitis. Study observations and caveats: The authors reported significant enrichment of disease-linked clones in matched ankylosing spondylitis synovial fluid. Among TCR beta sequences, a motif of eight highly homologous variants appeared characteristic of ankylosing spondylitis blood. Before this, some motif variants had been reported in reactive arthritis synovial fluid and blood. A CD8+ phenotype characterized the disease-linked clones, which were relatively rare in peripheral blood.

TCR beta libraries were made by quantitative 5'-RACE with molecular barcodes. One entry per CDR3 protein, called by TCRdb with MiXCR from the 5' RACE reads. The data contain about 330,000 distinct CDR3 sequences, around 8% of them singletons. Trimming left V 2 bases short and J 2 bases short, with 9 bases between. The CDR3 extends over 14 amino acids. This TCR was recovered from a male donor with ankylosing spondylitis. Sequenced material: blood, either unsorted or a sorted T cell fraction (not recorded which). The chain links TRBV12-3 or TRBV12-4 to TRBJ1-2; D is undetermined. In nucleotides, the CDR3 is TGTGCCAGCAGTTTAACGCCAGCGAACTATGGCTACACCTTC. Its protein product is CASSLTPANYGYTF.